These 13 T cell receptor beta chains came from one sample sequenced in a study of blood T cell repertoires in COVID-19. TCRdb's copy holds only in-frame clones and misses some; the assay was immunoSEQ multiplex PCR. The data show roughly 290,000 clones, 80% to 90% seen once. The sequencing sample was made of PBMCs or T cells enriched from blood (not recorded which). The receptor set was obtained from a woman aged 30 to 39 who had recovered from COVID-19.

The V and J genes are TRBV7-8 and TRBJ2-1, with 14 bases lining up with TRBD2. V gave up 5 bases and J gave up 0 bases; unmatched junction bases: 9. Germline CDR1 is SGHVS and CDR2 is FQNEAQ. The CDR3 totals 19 residues. CDR3 sequence: CASSPWGLAGASSYNEQFF. CDR3 nucleotide sequence: TGTGCCAGCAGCCCTTGGGGACTAGCGGGAGCGAGCTCCTACAATGAGCAGTTCTTC. The full variable domain, with the rest looked up from reference TRBV7-8 and TRBJ2-1, is GAGVSQSPRYKVAKRGQDVALRCDPISGHVSLFWYQQALGQGPEFLTYFQNEAQLDKSGLPSDRFFAERPEGSVSTLKIQRTQQEDSAVYLCASSPWGLAGASSYNEQFFGPGTRLTVL.

As to this clone: This CDR3 is also generated by other DNA sequences in the sample. The CDR3 reads CAISEDRGYGYTF. CDR3 bases: TGTGCCATCAGTGAGGACAGGGGCTATGGCTACACCTTC. This chain uses TRBV10-3 with TRBJ1-2; 8 positions match TRBD1. Germline V gene lookup returns CDR1 ENHRY and CDR2 SYGVKD. V lost 2 bases to trimming and J lost 4 bases; unmatched junction nucleotides: 0. The CDR3 loop spans 13 amino acids.

The chain is built from TRBV10-2 and TRBJ1-2; the D is unclear. Trimming left V 8 bases short and J 2 bases short, with 6 bases between. Germline lookup yields CDR1 WSHSY and CDR2 SAAADI. The CDR3 consists of 11 residues. The CDR3 nucleotides read TGCGCCAGCGGGGAGAACTATGGCTACACCTTC. It codes for CASGENYGYTF.

The rearrangement joins TRBV6-5 to TRBJ1-2; D remains ambiguous. V was cut by 6 bases and J by 8 bases, with 13 bases left in between. Germline CDR1 is MNHEY and CDR2 is SVGAGI. CDR3 size: 12 residues. CDR3 in amino acids: CASRGLAGGYTF. For the CDR3, the DNA is TGTGCCAGCAGGGGATTGGCGGGCGGCTACACCTTC.

V usage is TRBV28 and J usage is TRBJ2-5; D ambiguous. Trimming cost V 4 bases and J 5 bases, with 5 bases left between them. Germline V gene lookup returns CDR1 MDHEN and CDR2 SYDVKM. CDR3 length: 11 amino acids. CDR3 in DNA: TGTGCCAGCAGTTATGAGGAGACCCAGTACTTC. This translates into CASSYEETQYF.

This sequence joins TRBV5-4 and TRBJ2-1; D gene uncertain. The germline V and J ends were trimmed by 4 bases and 7 bases, with 18 bases remaining between them. The CDR3 runs 15 residues. The V gene's germline CDR1 is SGHNT and CDR2 YYREEE (reference sequence). This CDR3 reads CASSLSADSTNEQFF. As DNA, the CDR3 is TGTGCCAGCAGCCTAAGCGCCGACTCAACTAATGAGCAGTTCTTC.

This clone was counted a few times. The V and J genes are TRBV19 and TRBJ1-1, with TRBD1 identical over 9 bases. After removal of 5 bases from V and 5 bases from J, the junction contained 6 bases not matched to a gene. Germline V gives CDR1 LNHDA, CDR2 SQIVND (reference sequence). The length of the CDR3 is 14 residues. CDR3 sequence: CASSGTGRVTEAFF. As DNA, the CDR3 is TGTGCCAGTAGTGGGACAGGGAGAGTAACTGAAGCTTTCTTT. The full variable domain, its missing parts supplied by reference TRBV19 and TRBJ1-1, is DGGITQSPKYLFRKEGQNVTLSCEQNLNHDAMYWYRQDPGQGLRLIYYSQIVNDFQKGDIAEGYSVSREKKESFPLTVTSAQKNPTAFYLCASSGTGRVTEAFFGQGTRLTVV.

This rearrangement joins TRBV5-6 to TRBJ2-1; 7 bases agree with TRBD1. Trimming took 0 bases from V and 6 from J; bases not matched to a gene: 12. This CDR3 is 17 amino acids long. Germline V gives CDR1 SGHDT, CDR2 YYEEEE. The DNA of the CDR3 is TGTGCCAGCAGCTTGGCTTATACAGGGGCCCTTGGCAATGAGCAGTTCTTC. Translated, it gives CASSLAYTGALGNEQFF.

The genes are TRBV6-5 and TRBJ2-2; 8 positions agree with TRBD1. This CDR3 region has 15 residues. Germline assignment: CDR1 MNHEY and CDR2 SVGAGI. Losses at the gene ends were 10 bases for V and 1 base for J; bases not matched to a gene: 8. The CDR3 sequence: CATWSGTGNTGELFF. CDR3 DNA: TGTGCCACATGGTCCGGGACAGGGAACACCGGGGAGCTGTTTTTT.

V gene TRBV7-9 combines with J gene TRBJ2-7; 7 bases agree with TRBD1. This CDR3 is built from 15 residues. Trimming cost V 6 bases and J 1 base; bases outside gene matches: 9. Germline V gene lookup returns CDR1 SEHNR and CDR2 FQNEAQ (reference sequence). This CDR3 is CASRTNRGRSYEQYF. The CDR3 DNA sequence: TGTGCCAGCAGGACCAACAGGGGTAGGTCCTACGAGCAGTACTTC.

The chain links TRBV11-2 to TRBJ2-4; maybe TRBD1 (6 bases). Germline assignment: CDR1 SGHAT and CDR2 FQNNGV. There are 14 residues in the CDR3. With 5 bases removed from V and 5 bases from J, the gap between germline ends came to 13 bases. CDR3 protein: CASSPGTLENIQYF. The CDR3 nucleotides read TGTGCCAGCAGCCCCGGGACACTTGAAAACATTCAGTACTTC.

This chain joins TRBV19 and TRBJ1-1, with unresolved D. Trimming left V 4 bases short and J 3 bases short, with 15 bases between. This CDR3 is built from 15 residues. The germline gives CDR1 LNHDA, CDR2 SQIVND (reference sequence). The CDR3 DNA reads TGTGCCAGTAGTACCCTCGGGAGGCCTGACACTGAAGCTTTCTTT. Its translation: CASSTLGRPDTEAFF.

The V gene is TRBV19, the J gene TRBJ2-1; the D is unclear. Germline-derived CDR1 and CDR2 are LNHDA and SQIVND (reference sequence). V was trimmed by 3 bases and J by 8 bases, leaving 8 bases between them. The CDR3 spans 12 residues. The CDR3 loop reads CASSISPDEQFF. DNA of the CDR3: TGTGCCAGTAGTATCAGTCCAGATGAGCAGTTCTTC.